This record covers a single TCR beta chain. Assay used: immunoSEQ multiplex PCR; TCRdb lists only in-frame clones, some missing. The table shows fewer than 20,000 clones, with approximately 83% occurring only once. Germline V CDR1 and CDR2: SGHNT, YENEEA. The CDR3 sequence is 15 residues long. V was clipped by 4 bases and J by 6 bases, with 15 bases between them. The sample comes from a study of blood T cell repertoires in COVID-19. The sample comprised peripheral blood. V and J are TRBV11-3 and TRBJ2-2; a possible D gene is TRBD1 (5 bases). The TCR comes from an older man in a cohort sampled during active COVID-19. In DNA, the CDR3 is TGTGCCAGCAGCTCCTCCTCCAGGGTCGCCGGGGAGCTGTTTTTT. Its translation: CASSSSSRVAGELFF.